These 12 T cell receptor beta chains originate from one sample sequenced in a study of quantifying T cell responses using KT2 cells. Background on the study: cDNA was made from DNase-treated RNA using alpha and beta constant primers.

A single-stranded UMI oligo with SP2 sequence was ligated to cDNA 3' ends. First-round PCR used three to five cycles and beta primers RC1.1 and RC1.2 covering TRBC1 and TRBC2. TCRdb re-called the UMI-ligation and nested PCR reads through MiXCR, storing one row per CDR3 protein. The sample yields 40,000 to 50,000 distinct CDR3 sequences, 15% to 20% seen once. Source material: PBMCs spiked with cells of the T cell clone KT2. These TCRs come from a human donor.

This rearrangement joins TRBV30 to TRBJ2-5; tentative D call: TRBD1 (6 bases). Germline CDR1 is GTSNPN and CDR2 is SVGIG (reference sequence). CDR3 length: 14 residues. Trimming cost V 5 bases and J 1 base, with 14 bases left between them. The CDR3 nucleotides read TGTGCCTGGTCCGGACAGTCAATCCAAGAGACCCAGTACTTC. Protein sequence: CAWSGQSIQETQYF. Full variable domain (outside the CDR3, taken from reference TRBV30 and TRBJ2-5): SQTIHQWPATLVQPVGSPLSLECTVEGTSNPNLYWYRQAAGRGLQLLFYSVGIGQISSEVPQNLSASRPQDRQFILSSKKLLLSDSGFYLCAWSGQSIQETQYFGPGTRLLVL.

This clonotype was seen repeatedly, ten times or more. This chain joins TRBV11-3 and TRBJ2-3; 14 bases are shared with TRBD2. The J segment lost 4 bases and the V segment lost 5 bases, leaving 14 bases of the junction unmatched. Germline loops: CDR1 SGHNT, CDR2 YENEEA. The CDR3 loop spans 19 amino acids. The CDR3, as DNA: TGTGCCAGCAGCACCCACAGTCTGGGACTAGCGGGAGAGGCAGATACGCAGTATTTT. Amino acids: CASSTHSLGLAGEADTQYF.

The table lists this clonotype with a few counts. The J gene is TRBJ1-1, the V gene TRBV12-3 or TRBV12-4, with TRBD1 matching over 7 bases. This CDR3 spans 14 amino acids. V shed 3 bases, J shed 10 bases, and the junction held 11 bases outside the gene matches. CDR3 DNA sequence: TGTGCCAGCAGTTTGTCCGGGACAGCCGGGGGAGCTTTCTTT. Its protein product is CASSLSGTAGGAFF.

V gene TRBV7-9 combines with J gene TRBJ2-7; weak D call: TRBD1 (6 bases). V shed 5 bases and J shed 3 bases, with 11 bases lying between them. Germline lookup yields CDR1 SEHNR and CDR2 FQNEAQ (reference sequence). The CDR3 contains 13 residues. CDR3 amino acids: CASSTTGIYEQYF. The DNA for the CDR3 is TGTGCCAGCAGCACCACAGGGATCTACGAGCAGTACTTC.

This clonotype was seen many times. The gene calls are TRBV28 and TRBJ2-3; no reliable D call. Germline V gene data show CDR1 as MDHEN and CDR2 as SYDVKM. The CDR3 covers 13 residues. V was shortened by 6 bases and J by 5 bases, with 12 bases between the two germline ends. CDR3 sequence reads: CASSSPDLDTQYF. The CDR3 region has the DNA TGTGCCAGCAGCTCCCCGGATCTAGATACGCAGTATTTT.

The CDR3: CASSPGLAVNEQYF. The DNA for the CDR3 is TGTGCCAGCAGCCCGGGACTAGCGGTAAACGAGCAGTACTTC. The chain links TRBV5-4 to TRBJ2-7, with 11 bases fitting TRBD2. CDR1 is SGHNT, CDR2 YYREEE, per germline (reference sequence). The CDR3 contains 14 residues. Trimming removed 4 bases from V and 5 bases from J; junction bases left unmatched: 5.

The DNA for the CDR3 is TGTGCCAGCAGTCCCCGAACAGGGTACAACACTGAAGCTTTCTTT. This sequence encodes CASSPRTGYNTEAFF. The chain is built from TRBV27 and TRBJ1-1; maybe TRBD1 (6 bases). V shed 5 bases and J shed 2 bases, with 15 bases lying between them. The CDR3 contains 15 residues. From germline, CDR1 is MNHEY and CDR2 SMNVEV (reference sequence).

This clonotype was counted many times. The chain couples TRBV27 to TRBJ2-3; D is possibly TRBD2 (5 bases). Germline CDR1 MNHEY, CDR2 SMNVEV (reference sequence). The ends were cut back, 3 bases at V and 4 bases at J, with 11 bases in the middle. The CDR3 extends over 14 amino acids. The CDR3 DNA reads as TGTGCCAGCAGTTTGTCGGGGAGCGCAGATACGCAGTATTTT. This gives the protein CASSLSGSADTQYF.

The table lists this clonotype with many counts. DNA for the CDR3: TGTGCCACCAGTGACCGAAACCCTAGAGGACCGGATACGCAGTATTTT. As protein: CATSDRNPRGPDTQYF. The V and J genes are TRBV24-1 and TRBJ2-3; D not resolved. CDR1 KGHDR and CDR2 SFDVKD come from the germline V gene. The CDR3 runs 16 residues. V was pared by 4 bases and J by 6 bases, with 19 bases between.

This sequence joins TRBV11-2 and TRBJ2-7, with 10 bases matching TRBD2. The germline CDR1 and CDR2 sequences are SGHAT and FQNNGV. The CDR3 loop spans 17 amino acids. Unmatched junction bases numbered 13, after V lost 5 bases and J lost 3 bases. The chain's CDR3 is CASSQWTSGAPYYEQYF. The DNA of the CDR3 is TGTGCCAGCAGCCAATGGACTAGCGGAGCCCCCTACTACGAGCAGTACTTC.

V usage is TRBV6-5 and J usage is TRBJ2-4; 14 positions match TRBD2. V trimming: 0 bases; J trimming: 8 bases; junction bases outside the gene matches: 3. This CDR3 is 16 amino acids long. CDR1 is MNHEY and CDR2 is SVGAGI in the germline V gene. CDR3 sequence reads: CASSYSGTSGSYIQYF. The CDR3 region has the DNA TGTGCCAGCAGTTACTCTGGGACTAGCGGGAGTTACATTCAGTACTTC.

The chain employs TRBV4-3 and TRBJ1-1; D gene uncertain. V was shortened by 4 bases and J by 5 bases, with 11 bases between the two germline ends. This CDR3 has 13 residues. CDR1 is LGHNA, CDR2 YSLEER, per germline. The CDR3 loop reads CASSRGRKTEAFF. CDR3 nucleotides: TGCGCCAGCAGCCGTGGCAGGAAAACTGAAGCTTTCTTT.